This record looks at one TCR beta chain sequence and its context. The data are from a study of blood T cell repertoires in COVID-19. Study-wide context: Acute and convalescent COVID-19 samples came from the United States, Italy and Spain.

The data were produced by immunoSEQ multiplex PCR, yet TCRdb's version contains in-frame clones alone and is incomplete. The table records 40,000 to 55,000 clones, around 84% of them present only once. The CDR3 loop spans 13 amino acids. V lost 7 bases and J lost 6, with 14 bases in between. Germline CDR1 is SGHRS and CDR2 is YFSETQ. The sequence was collected from a man in his forties or fifties with active COVID-19. The source material was peripheral blood. The chain has TRBV5-1 and TRBJ2-1, with no clear D. The CDR3 bases are TGCGCCAGCGGCCGGCAGTCAGGCAATGAGCAGTTCTTC. Translated, it gives CASGRQSGNEQFF.